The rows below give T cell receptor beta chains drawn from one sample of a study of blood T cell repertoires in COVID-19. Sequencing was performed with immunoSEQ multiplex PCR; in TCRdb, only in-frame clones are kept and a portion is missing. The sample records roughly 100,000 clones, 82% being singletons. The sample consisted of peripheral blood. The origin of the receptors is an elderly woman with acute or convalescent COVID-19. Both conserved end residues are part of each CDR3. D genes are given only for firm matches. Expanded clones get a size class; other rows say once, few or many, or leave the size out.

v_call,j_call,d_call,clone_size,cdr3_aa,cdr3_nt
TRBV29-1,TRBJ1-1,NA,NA,CSVASGSTEAFF,TGCAGCGTTGCTTCGGGGAGCACTGAAGCTTTCTTT
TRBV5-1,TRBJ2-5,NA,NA,CASSLAGNAGETQYF,TGCGCCAGCAGCTTGGCCGGCAATGCGGGGGAGACCCAGTACTTC
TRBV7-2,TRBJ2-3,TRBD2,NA,CASSVLAGESTDTQYF,TGTGCCAGCAGCGTTCTAGCGGGAGAGAGCACAGATACGCAGTATTTT
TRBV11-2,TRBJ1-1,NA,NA,CASSLGRENTEAFF,TGTGCCAGCAGCTTAGGGCGGGAGAACACTGAAGCTTTCTTT
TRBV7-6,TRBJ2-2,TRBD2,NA,CASSLALAGGTNTGELFF,TGTGCCAGCAGCTTAGCACTTGCGGGAGGGACGAACACCGGGGAGCTGTTTTTT
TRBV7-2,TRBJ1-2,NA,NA,CASSPPPQSYGYTF,TGTGCCAGCAGTCCACCCCCACAGTCCTATGGCTACACCTTC
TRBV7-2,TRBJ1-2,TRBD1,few,CASSFSATGNYGYTF,TGTGCCAGCAGCTTTTCAGCGACAGGGAACTATGGCTACACCTTC
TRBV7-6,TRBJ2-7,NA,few,CASTLGLGTYEQYF,TGTGCCAGCACCTTGGGGCTAGGGACCTACGAGCAGTACTTC
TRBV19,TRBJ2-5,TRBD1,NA,CASSLTPTGKGETQYF,TGTGCCAGTAGCCTCACTCCGACAGGGAAAGGAGAGACCCAGTACTTC
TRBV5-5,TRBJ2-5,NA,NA,CASSLPGGETQYF,TGTGCCAGCAGCTTGCCCGGAGGGGAGACCCAGTACTTC
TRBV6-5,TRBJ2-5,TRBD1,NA,CASTVGDRDQETQYF,TGTGCCAGCACGGTCGGGGACAGGGACCAAGAGACCCAGTACTTC
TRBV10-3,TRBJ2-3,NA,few,CAISEEVGGTDTQYF,TGTGCCATCAGTGAGGAAGTGGGGGGAACAGATACGCAGTATTTT
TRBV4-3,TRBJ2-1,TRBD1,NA,CASSQTQTGGTFPSSYNEQFF,TGCGCCAGCAGCCAGACCCAAACAGGGGGCACCTTTCCCAGCTCCTACAATGAGCAGTTCTTC
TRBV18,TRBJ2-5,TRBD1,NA,CASSLLGQGLETQYF,TGTGCCAGCTCACTACTTGGACAGGGACTGGAGACCCAGTACTTC
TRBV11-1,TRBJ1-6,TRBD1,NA,CASSRDRGSNSPLHF,TGTGCCAGCAGCCGGGACAGGGGCTCCAATTCACCCCTCCACTTT
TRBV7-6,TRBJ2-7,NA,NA,CASSLDVGGPYEQYF,TGTGCCAGCAGCTTAGACGTCGGGGGACCCTACGAGCAGTACTTC
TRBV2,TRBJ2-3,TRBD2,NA,CASSWASGTQYF,TGTGCCAGCAGCTGGGCTAGCGGGACGCAGTATTTT
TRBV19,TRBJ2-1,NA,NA,CASSIRTGLYNEQFF,TGTGCCAGTAGTATTAGAACAGGGCTTTACAATGAGCAGTTCTTC
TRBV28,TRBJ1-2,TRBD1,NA,CATVRDRGRAYGYTF,TGTGCCACCGTACGGGACAGGGGGCGCGCCTATGGCTACACCTTC
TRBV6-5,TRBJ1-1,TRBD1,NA,CASSLDRSRTEAFF,TGTGCCAGCAGTCTGGACAGGTCGCGAACTGAAGCTTTCTTT
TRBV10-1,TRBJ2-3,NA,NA,CASSDNGLGTDTQYF,TGCGCCAGCAGTGACAACGGTCTGGGCACAGATACGCAGTATTTT
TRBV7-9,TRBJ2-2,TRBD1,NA,CASSPGQGVTGELFF,TGTGCCAGCAGCCCGGGACAGGGCGTCACCGGGGAGCTGTTTTTT
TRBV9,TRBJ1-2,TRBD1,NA,CASSSRTGNDGYTF,TGTGCCAGCAGCTCCAGGACAGGGAACGATGGCTACACCTTC
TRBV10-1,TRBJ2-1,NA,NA,CASSEGGKNNEQFF,TGCGCCAGCAGTGAGGGGGGGAAGAACAATGAGCAGTTCTTC
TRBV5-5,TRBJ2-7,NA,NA,CASSLAPGARNEQYF,TGTGCCAGCAGCTTGGCCCCAGGGGCGCGTAACGAGCAGTACTTC
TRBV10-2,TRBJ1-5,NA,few,CASSALRDKPQHF,TGCGCCAGCAGTGCTCTCAGGGATAAGCCCCAGCATTTT
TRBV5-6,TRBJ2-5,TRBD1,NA,CASSLGQGSLETQYF,TGTGCCAGCAGCCTGGGACAGGGAAGTTTGGAGACCCAGTACTTC
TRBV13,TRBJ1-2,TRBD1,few,CASSLEGTGESDYTF,TGTGCCAGCAGCTTAGAAGGGACAGGGGAATCGGACTACACCTTC
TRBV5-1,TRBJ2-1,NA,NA,CASSLAQDTTRQFF,TGCGCCAGCAGCTTGGCCCAGGACACCACGCGGCAGTTCTTC
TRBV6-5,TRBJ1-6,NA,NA,CASSTGISPLHF,TGTGCCAGCAGTACAGGGATATCACCCCTCCACTTT
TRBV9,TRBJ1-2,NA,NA,CASSVGQYYGYTF,TGTGCCAGCAGCGTAGGTCAGTACTATGGCTACACCTTC
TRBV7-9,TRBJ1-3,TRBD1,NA,CASSLSPDRGNTIYF,TGTGCCAGCAGCTTATCGCCGGACAGGGGAAACACCATATATTTT
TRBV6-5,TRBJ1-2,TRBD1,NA,CASSRTGDTYGYTF,TGTGCCAGCAGTCGGACAGGGGATACCTATGGCTACACCTTC
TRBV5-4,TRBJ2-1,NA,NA,CASSPDSGVKFF,TGTGCCAGCAGCCCTGACAGTGGAGTAAAGTTCTTC
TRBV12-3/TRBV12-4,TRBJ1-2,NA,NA,CASSLVQYGYTF,TGTGCCAGCAGCCTTGTTCAGTACGGCTACACCTTC
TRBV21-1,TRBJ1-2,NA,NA,CASIPGQGSQLTMSNYGYTF,TGTGCCAGCATCCCGGGACAGGGGTCCCAGTTAACTATGTCTAACTATGGCTACACCTTC
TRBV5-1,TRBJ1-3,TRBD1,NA,CASSQQGSSSGNTIYF,TGCGCCAGCAGTCAACAGGGGTCGAGCTCTGGAAACACCATATATTTT
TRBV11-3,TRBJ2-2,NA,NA,CASSYRHAGELFF,TGTGCCAGCAGCTACAGGCATGCCGGGGAGCTGTTTTTT
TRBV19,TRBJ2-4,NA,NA,CASSSRGIQPGNIQYF,TGTGCCAGTAGTAGCCGAGGGATACAACCAGGAAACATTCAGTACTTC
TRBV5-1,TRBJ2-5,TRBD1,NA,CASSPSGQGQETQYF,TGCGCCAGCAGCCCCTCCGGACAGGGCCAAGAGACCCAGTACTTC
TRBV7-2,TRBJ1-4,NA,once,CASSRGGKEKLFF,TGTGCCAGCAGTAGGGGTGGAAAAGAAAAACTGTTTTTT
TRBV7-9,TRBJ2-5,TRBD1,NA,CASSRSTGREGETQYF,TGTGCCAGCAGCAGATCGACAGGGAGAGAAGGAGAGACCCAGTACTTC
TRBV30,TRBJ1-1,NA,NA,CAWRTGKGNTEAFF,TGTGCCTGGAGGACGGGGAAGGGGAACACTGAAGCTTTCTTT
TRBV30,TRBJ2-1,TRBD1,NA,CAWITGGLSSYNEQFF,TGTGCCTGGATTACAGGGGGGTTAAGCTCCTACAATGAGCAGTTCTTC
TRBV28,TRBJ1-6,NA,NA,CASSLAPGSPLHF,TGTGCCAGCAGTTTAGCCCCAGGGTCACCCCTCCACTTT